The next 30 T cell receptor beta chains were all read from a single sample in a study of shared clonotypes between healthy human individuals. The naive CD8 subset, CD45RO-negative cells positively selected for CCR7, excluded terminally differentiated effector memory CD45RA+ cells. The assay was immunoSEQ multiplex PCR, and TCRdb's table has in-frame clones only and misses some. The sample comprises about 2.2 million clones, approximately 94% of which are singletons, and 1.5% to 2% rests with the top ten. Sequenced input: naive CD8+ T cells from PBMCs. These TCRs come from a man aged 18 to 30 in good health. Some clones in this sample may be carry-over from other donors' samples.

The chain is built from TRBV6-6 and TRBJ2-2, with D uncertain. This CDR3 contains 15 residues. V was cut by 8 bases and J by 1 base, with 14 bases left in between. CDR1 MNHNY and CDR2 SVGAGI come from the germline V gene (reference sequence). CDR3 nucleotides: TGTGCCAGCTCCAACGCCGGGCGGAACACCGGGGAGCTGTTTTTT. Translating it yields CASSNAGRNTGELFF.

Worth noting for this clone: At the DNA level, this CDR3 is encoded by other sequences in the same sample as well. The chain joins TRBV30 to TRBJ2-7; no firm D call. The ends were cut back, 2 bases at V and 1 base at J, with 3 bases in the middle. The CDR3 totals 11 residues. Germline-derived CDR1 and CDR2 are GTSNPN and SVGIG (reference sequence). The chain's CDR3 is CAWSFSYEQYF. DNA for the CDR3: TGTGCCTGGAGTTTTTCCTACGAGCAGTACTTC.

The chain links TRBV13 to TRBJ1-4; D is possibly TRBD1 (5 bases). The CDR3 totals 13 residues. V was pared by 7 bases and J by 4 bases, with 10 bases between. Germline V gives CDR1 PRHDT, CDR2 FYEKMQ (reference sequence). CDR3 loop: CASTWGDNEKLFF. The CDR3 nucleotides are TGTGCCAGCACTTGGGGGGATAATGAAAAACTGTTTTTT.

The gene calls are TRBV19 and TRBJ1-1, with TRBD1 matching 9 bases. CDR3 length: 14 amino acids. Germline CDR1 reads LNHDA; CDR2 reads SQIVND (reference sequence). The trim removed 5 bases at V and 5 bases at J, leaving 6 bases unmatched. CDR3 protein: CASSPYRGRTEAFF. DNA of the CDR3: TGTGCCAGTAGTCCTTACAGGGGGCGAACTGAAGCTTTCTTT. The entire variable domain, with the rest obtained from reference TRBV19 and TRBJ1-1, is as follows: DGGITQSPKYLFRKEGQNVTLSCEQNLNHDAMYWYRQDPGQGLRLIYYSQIVNDFQKGDIAEGYSVSREKKESFPLTVTSAQKNPTAFYLCASSPYRGRTEAFFGQGTRLTVV.

This chain joins TRBV5-4 and TRBJ2-7; weak D call: TRBD1 (6 bases). Germline values: CDR1 SGHNT, CDR2 YYREEE (reference sequence). The CDR3 has 16 residues. The V end was cut by 3 bases, the J end by 2 bases, with 18 bases between. CDR3 region: CASSWTPRGRTYEQYF. The CDR3 DNA sequence: TGTGCCAGCAGCTGGACACCCAGGGGCCGCACCTACGAGCAGTACTTC.

The chain recombines TRBV5-8 with TRBJ1-2, with a tentative D call TRBD1 (6 bases). In germline, CDR1 is SGHTS, CDR2 YDEGEE. There are 13 residues in the CDR3. V lost 3 bases, J lost 3 bases, and 9 bases lay in between. The CDR3 sequence: CASSSPGDYGYTF. Written as DNA, the CDR3 is TGTGCCAGCAGCTCCCCAGGGGACTATGGCTACACCTTC.

This chain's CDR3 is CASSKAGLSFYEQYF. The CDR3 DNA reads as TGTGCCAGCTCCAAGGCGGGACTTTCTTTCTACGAGCAGTACTTC. The genes are TRBV28 and TRBJ2-7, with D possibly being TRBD2 (6 bases). Deletions cut 8 bases from V and 3 bases from J, with 20 bases between. The CDR3 covers 15 residues. Germline V gene lookup returns CDR1 MDHEN and CDR2 SYDVKM. The full variable domain, its missing parts supplied by reference TRBV28 and TRBJ2-7, is DVKVTQSSRYLVKRTGEKVFLECVQDMDHENMFWYRQDPGLGLRLIYFSYDVKMKEKGDIPEGYSVSREKKERFSLILESASTNQTSMYLCASSKAGLSFYEQYFGPGTRLTVT.

The chain recombines TRBV11-2 with TRBJ1-3; D gene ambiguous. The V end lost 1 base, the J end lost 2 bases, and 6 bases lay between the germline ends. Germline CDR1 is SGHAT and CDR2 is FQNNGV. The CDR3 spans 14 residues. CDR3 sequence: CASSLVGPGNTIYF. The CDR3 DNA follows: TGTGCCAGCAGCTTAGTTGGGCCTGGAAACACCATATATTTT. Supplemented by reference TRBV11-2 and TRBJ1-3, the full variable domain reads EAGVAQSPRYKIIEKRQSVAFWCNPISGHATLYWYQQILGQGPKLLIQFQNNGVVDDSQLPKDRFSAERLKGVDSTLKIQPAKLEDSAVYLCASSLVGPGNTIYFGEGSWLTVV.

This chain joins TRBV27 and TRBJ2-7; no reliable D call. The germline gives CDR1 MNHEY, CDR2 SMNVEV (reference sequence). Between the trimmed V and J ends, which lost 6 bases and 5 bases, there was a span of 20 bases. The CDR3 has 15 amino acids. The CDR3 sequence is CASSSLEKRPHEQYF. The CDR3 DNA reads TGTGCCAGCAGCTCCCTCGAAAAACGCCCCCACGAGCAGTACTTC.

The rearrangement uses TRBV5-1 and TRBJ1-2, with D hard to call. Looked up from germline, CDR1 is SGHRS and CDR2 is YFSETQ. The CDR3 spans 14 residues. V was shortened by 4 bases and J by 2 bases, with 12 bases between the two germline ends. CDR3: CASSPDYTNYGYTF. CDR3 bases: TGCGCCAGCAGCCCGGATTACACCAACTATGGCTACACCTTC.

The chain uses TRBV7-9 and TRBJ2-6; no clear D. The CDR3 consists of 16 residues. The V gene lost 2 bases and the J gene lost 2 bases, with 10 bases spanning the gap. Germline-derived CDR1 and CDR2 are SEHNR and FQNEAQ (reference sequence). The CDR3 reads CASSLWYRAGANVLTF. The DNA of the CDR3 is TGTGCCAGCAGCTTATGGTACAGAGCTGGGGCCAACGTCCTGACTTTC.

This chain joins TRBV6-1 and TRBJ2-5; TRBD2 matches 7 bases. Germline values: CDR1 MNHNS, CDR2 SASEGT. The CDR3 is made up of 12 amino acids. The CDR3 sequence is CASRAGSWTQYF. In DNA form, the CDR3 reads TGTGCGAGCCGAGCGGGGTCTTGGACCCAGTACTTC.

The chain employs TRBV23-1 and TRBJ2-3; D perhaps matches TRBD1 (5 bases). TRBV23-1 is noted as an ORF with a role that remains uncertain. CDR3 size: 15 residues. V shed 0 bases and J shed 2 bases, with 9 bases lying between them. CDR3 protein: CASSQSTAITDTQYF. The CDR3 DNA sequence: TGCGCCAGCAGTCAATCGACAGCTATCACAGATACGCAGTATTTT.

V gene TRBV4-2 combines with J gene TRBJ2-1; TRBD2 matches 13 bases. The CDR3 is made up of 15 amino acids. The V and J ends lost 4 bases and 10 bases, in that order; junction bases with no gene match: 7. Germline loops: CDR1 LGHNA, CDR2 YNFKEQ. The CDR3 coding sequence is TGTGCCAGCAGCCCCGGACTAGCGGGAGTTGGGGAGCAGTTCTTC. Translating it yields CASSPGLAGVGEQFF.

The chain employs TRBV28 and TRBJ2-3; D is uncertain. The germline CDR1 and CDR2 sequences are MDHEN and SYDVKM. This CDR3 is 15 amino acids long. The germline V and J ends were trimmed by 1 base and 3 bases, with 11 bases remaining between them. The CDR3 region is CASSLSGVSTDTQYF. The CDR3 DNA sequence: TGTGCCAGCAGTTTATCAGGTGTGTCGACAGATACGCAGTATTTT.

The chain has TRBV5-1 and TRBJ1-2; possible D gene TRBD1, 5 bases. Germline-derived CDR1 and CDR2 are SGHRS and YFSETQ. V lost 4 bases and J lost 3, with 13 bases in between. The CDR3 runs to 14 residues. The CDR3 sequence: CASSPGRIDYGYTF. The CDR3 region has the DNA TGCGCCAGCAGCCCGGGACGGATAGACTATGGCTACACCTTC.

This rearrangement joins TRBV27 to TRBJ2-1; tentatively, D is TRBD1 or TRBD2 (5 bases each). This CDR3 comprises 17 residues. Germline values: CDR1 MNHEY, CDR2 SMNVEV (reference sequence). Trimming removed 2 bases at V and 0 bases at J, with 14 bases between. In DNA, the CDR3 is TGTGCCAGCAGTTTAGGGGGACCGTTCAGCTCCTACAATGAGCAGTTCTTC. Translating gives CASSLGGPFSSYNEQFF.

With respect to this clone: The same CDR3 also results from other DNA sequences found in this sample. The CDR3 DNA reads TGTGCCAGCAGCTTAAAGCGGGAGACGTACAATGAGCAGTTCTTC. This sequence encodes CASSLKRETYNEQFF. The gene calls are TRBV5-4 and TRBJ2-1, with 8 bases fitting TRBD2. The CDR3 covers 15 residues. In germline, CDR1 is SGHNT, CDR2 YYREEE (reference sequence). Unmatched junction bases numbered 5, after V lost 2 bases and J lost 4 bases.

V is TRBV10-1 and J is TRBJ2-2; D is uncertain. Germline V lookup: CDR1 WNHNN, CDR2 SYGVQD (reference sequence). Trimming cost V 2 bases and J 2 bases, with 6 bases left between them. The CDR3 loop spans 14 amino acids. CDR3 sequence reads: CASSEARNTGELFF. Here the CDR3 DNA reads TGCGCCAGCAGTGAGGCGAGAAACACCGGGGAGCTGTTTTTT.

The genes are TRBV7-9 and TRBJ2-5; TRBD2 matches 7 bases. This CDR3 is 13 amino acids long. The germline V gene encodes CDR1 SEHNR and CDR2 FQNEAQ (reference sequence). J was trimmed by 1 base and V by 7 bases; bases with no gene match: 3. The CDR3 DNA reads as TGTGCCAGCATTCCGGGGGGCCAAGAGACCCAGTACTTC. The encoded protein is CASIPGGQETQYF.

The chain is built from TRBV27 and TRBJ2-7, with 10 bases fitting TRBD1. V shed 4 bases and J 7 bases; nucleotides not matched to a gene: 7. This CDR3 has 14 residues. Per germline, CDR1 MNHEY and CDR2 SMNVEV (reference sequence). The CDR3 here is CASSWTGGPLEQYF. The CDR3 DNA follows: TGTGCCAGCAGTTGGACAGGGGGTCCTTTGGAGCAGTACTTC.

This chain connects TRBV15 to TRBJ2-7; 9 bases fit TRBD1. The CDR3 covers 16 residues. Germline CDR1 LNHNV, CDR2 YYDKDF (reference sequence). J was trimmed by 2 bases and V by 2 bases; bases with no gene match: 7. CDR3 nucleotides: TGTGCCACCAGCAGAAAAGGGACAGGGCCACCCTACGAGCAGTACTTC. Its translation is CATSRKGTGPPYEQYF.

This clone showed up just once. This is likely a read error, given that the CDR3 carries no conserved phenylalanine or tryptophan at its end. The DNA is left out, because the CDR3 cannot be placed on it with certainty; the CDR3 is given as TCRdb lists it. The V and J genes are TRBV6-6 and TRBJ2-3; no DNA check was done on the table's D call, TRBD2. CDR1 MNHNY and CDR2 SVGAGI come from the germline V gene (reference sequence). The CDR3 is 14 amino acids long, termini counted. CDR3 sequence reads: CASSSQGLAGGPVL.

This clone was observed a few times. The rearrangement links TRBV5-6 to TRBJ1-1; D gene unclear. In germline, CDR1 is SGHDT, CDR2 YYEEEE. This CDR3 is 14 amino acids long. V lost 0 bases to trimming and J lost 3 bases, with 9 bases between them. The CDR3 nucleotides are TGTGCCAGCAGCTTGGAGTTGGCGTACACTGAAGCTTTCTTT. Its translation is CASSLELAYTEAFF. Combining the CDR3 with reference TRBV5-6 and TRBJ1-1 gives the whole variable domain DAGVTQSPTHLIKTRGQQVTLRCSPKSGHDTVSWYQQALGQGPQFIFQYYEEEERQRGNFPDRFSGHQFPNYSSELNVNALLLGDSALYLCASSLELAYTEAFFGQGTRLTVV.

V is TRBV7-9 and J is TRBJ2-3, with D unclear. Germline CDR1 reads SEHNR; CDR2 reads FQNEAQ (reference sequence). Trimming removed 5 bases at V and 6 bases at J, with 12 bases between. CDR3 size: 13 residues. CDR3 in amino acids: CASSHDRPDTQYF. The CDR3 nucleotides are TGTGCCAGCAGCCACGACCGACCCGATACGCAGTATTTT. Based on the CDR3 plus reference TRBV7-9 and TRBJ2-3, the full variable domain is DTGVSQNPRHKITKRGQNVTFRCDPISEHNRLYWYRQTLGQGPEFLTYFQNEAQLEKSRLLSDRFSAERPKGSFSTLEIQRTEQGDSAMYLCASSHDRPDTQYFGPGTRLTVL.

The V and J genes are TRBV19 and TRBJ1-5; no definite D call. This CDR3 has 13 amino acids. CDR1 and CDR2 from the germline V gene are LNHDA and SQIVND (reference sequence). The ends were cut back, 6 bases at V and 0 bases at J, with 6 bases in the middle. CDR3 DNA: TGTGCCAGTAGGGGGAGTAGCAATCAGCCCCAGCATTTT. This codes for CASRGSSNQPQHF.

This chain joins TRBV7-9 and TRBJ1-4; a weak D match, TRBD1 (6 bases). The CDR3 contains 14 residues. Germline-derived CDR1 and CDR2 are SEHNR and FQNEAQ (reference sequence). V lost 6 bases, J lost 6 bases, and 14 bases lay in between. DNA for the CDR3: TGTGCCAGCAGGACTACAGGGAAGGATGAAAAACTGTTTTTT. Translating gives CASRTTGKDEKLFF.

This clone was counted a single time. The chain combines TRBV2 with TRBJ2-7, with TRBD2 matching 8 bases. Germline V gene lookup returns CDR1 SNHLY and CDR2 FYNNEI. V was pared by 7 bases and J by 5 bases, with 7 bases of the junction left unmatched. This CDR3 comprises 13 residues. CDR3 sequence: CASIRLANDEQYF. The DNA for the CDR3 is TGTGCCAGCATTCGACTAGCGAATGACGAGCAGTACTTC.

The rearrangement uses TRBV19 and TRBJ2-5, with 10 nucleotides matching TRBD2. Trimming removed 4 bases from V and 5 bases from J; junction bases left unmatched: 7. Per the germline V gene, CDR1 is LNHDA and CDR2 is SQIVND (reference sequence). The CDR3 runs 15 residues. CDR3 amino acids: CASSNLAGEGETQYF. CDR3 nucleotides: TGTGCCAGTAGTAACCTAGCGGGAGAAGGGGAGACCCAGTACTTC.

V is TRBV5-1 and J is TRBJ2-1; weak D call: TRBD2 (5 bases). Germline-derived CDR1 and CDR2 are SGHRS and YFSETQ. The V end lost 3 bases, the J end lost 2 bases, and 18 bases lay between the germline ends. The CDR3 sequence is 17 residues long. CDR3 sequence reads: CASSSRGSLGTYNEQFF. DNA for the CDR3: TGCGCCAGCAGCTCCCGCGGGTCCTTGGGGACCTACAATGAGCAGTTCTTC.